This TCR beta chain stems from a study of beta chain features in type 1 diabetes. Study-wide points: Junctions at VDJ sites from type 1 diabetes patients had fewer insertions and more deletions. Shorter TCRB CDR3s, moderately but significantly so, were found in Type 1 diabetes patients in all four CD4+ subsets.

The CDR3 totals 16 residues. Germline V CDR1 and CDR2: SGHRS, YFSETQ. The J segment lost 9 bases and the V segment lost 4 bases, leaving 9 bases of the junction unmatched. This clone was seen a handful of times. Its antigen is currently unknown. One heparinised blood draw averaging roughly 100 mL was given by each donor. Isolated RNA was reverse transcribed in full, so expressed TCRB transcripts were sequenced. The assay was immunoSEQ multiplex PCR, and TCRdb's table has in-frame clones only and misses some. The repertoire holds under 250,000 clones, with approximately 11% as singletons. V is TRBV5-1 and J is TRBJ2-1, with 14 positions matching TRBD2. Sequencing was performed on central memory CD4+ T cells from blood. This clonotype originated in a man younger than 35 in good health. CDR3 DNA sequence: TGCGCCAGCAGCGTCAGACTAGCGGGAGGGCTGGGTGAGCAGTTCTTC. Translating it yields CASSVRLAGGLGEQFF.